These 4 T cell receptor beta chains were sequenced from one sample in a study of PD-L1 blockade in urothelial cancer. TCRdb's table, derived via immunoSEQ multiplex PCR, lists solely in-frame clones and lacks some. The table has 35,000 to 45,000 clones, 35% to 40% seen once. The sample was tumor tissue, taken before atezolizumab (anti-PD-L1) treatment. These receptor sequences come from a man between 60 and 75 years old with urothelial cancer.

This clone has a count of ten or more. The chain combines TRBV27 with TRBJ1-1; maybe TRBD1 (5 bases). Trimming shortened V by 9 bases and J by 0 bases, and 11 bases separated the two germline ends. CDR3 length: 13 residues. Germline values: CDR1 MNHEY, CDR2 SMNVEV (reference sequence). CDR3 loop: CASQQAVNTEAFF. The CDR3 DNA reads as TGTGCCAGTCAACAGGCAGTGAACACTGAAGCTTTCTTT.

This clone is labeled as medium-sized (0.01 to 0.1%). The rearrangement uses TRBV18 and TRBJ2-7, with 12 bases fitting TRBD2. The trim removed 5 bases at V and 1 base at J, leaving 0 bases unmatched. CDR3 length: 14 amino acids. CDR1 is KGHSH and CDR2 is LQKENI in the germline V gene. CDR3 bases: TGTGCCAGCTCAGGACTAGCGGGGTCCTACGAGCAGTACTTC. It codes for CASSGLAGSYEQYF.

In this sample, this clone turned up many times. This chain links TRBV6-8 with TRBJ2-1, with 7 bases identical to TRBD1. The V gene end was trimmed by 5 bases and the J gene end by 6 bases; junction bases not matched to a gene: 4. Germline assignment: CDR1 MNHGY and CDR2 SAAAGT. The CDR3 spans 13 residues. DNA of the CDR3: TGTGCCAGCAGTCTCCAGGGGGTCAATGAGCAGTTCTTC. Translated, it gives CASSLQGVNEQFF.

This clone showed up just a few times. The J gene is TRBJ1-5, the V gene TRBV28; no clear D gene. Germline loops: CDR1 MDHEN, CDR2 SYDVKM. CDR3 size: 15 residues. V lost 5 bases, J lost 1 base, and 12 bases lay in between. In nucleotides, the CDR3 is TGTGCCAGCAGTATTCTGACGGCGAGCAATCAGCCCCAGCATTTT. Its translation is CASSILTASNQPQHF.